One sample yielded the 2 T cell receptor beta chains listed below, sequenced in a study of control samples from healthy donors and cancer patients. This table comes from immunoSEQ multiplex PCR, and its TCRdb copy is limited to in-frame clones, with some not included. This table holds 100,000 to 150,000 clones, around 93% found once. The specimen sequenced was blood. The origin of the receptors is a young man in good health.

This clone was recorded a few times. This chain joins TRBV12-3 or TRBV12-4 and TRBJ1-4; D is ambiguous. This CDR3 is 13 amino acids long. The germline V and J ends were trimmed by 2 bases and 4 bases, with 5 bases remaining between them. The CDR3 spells CASSLRRNEKLFF. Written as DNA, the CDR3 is TGTGCCAGCAGTTTACGGCGTAATGAAAAACTGTTTTTT.

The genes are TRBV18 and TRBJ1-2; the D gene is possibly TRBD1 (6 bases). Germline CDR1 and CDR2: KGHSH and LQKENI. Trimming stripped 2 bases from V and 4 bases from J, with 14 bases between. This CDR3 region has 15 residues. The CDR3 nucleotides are TGTGCCAGCTCACCAAATGAGAACAGGGCCTATGGCTACACCTTC. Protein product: CASSPNENRAYGYTF.